A selection of T cell receptor beta chains follows, all from one sample in a study of cytomegalovirus exposure and HLA in healthy donors. TCRdb's table, derived via immunoSEQ multiplex PCR, lists solely in-frame clones and lacks some. The sample holds 130,000 to 150,000 clones, around 73% seen once. Sequencing was done on a sample of PBMCs. These TCRs come from a female donor in good health and CMV-seronegative. The CDR3 runs from the conserved cysteine through the conserved F or W. The D gene is left open where the match is weak. Some rows have no size entry. The others give once, few or many, or a class for an expanded clone.

>NA|TRBV7-6|TRBD1|TRBJ2-1
TGTGCCAGCAGCTTAAACGCCGGACAGGGGCTTTTGAATGAGCAGTTCTTC
CASSLNAGQGLLNEQFF
>NA|TRBV18|NA|TRBJ2-5
TGTGCCAGCTCACCACCGAACACGCCGCAAGAGACCCAGTACTTC
CASSPPNTPQETQYF
>few|TRBV5-1|NA|TRBJ2-6
TGCGCCAGCAGCTTGGCCAACTCTGGGGCCAACGTCCTGACTTTC
CASSLANSGANVLTF
>NA|TRBV28|NA|TRBJ1-5
TGTGCCAGCAACCCACTTAATCAGCCCCAGCATTTT
CASNPLNQPQHF
>NA|TRBV11-2|NA|TRBJ2-1
TGTGCCAGCAGCAGCGGGACATACTCCTACAATGAGCAGTTCTTC
CASSSGTYSYNEQFF
>NA|TRBV16|TRBD1|TRBJ2-1
TGTGCCAGCAGCCAGGGACAGATATACAATGAGCAGTTCTTC
CASSQGQIYNEQFF
>NA|TRBV18|NA|TRBJ2-3
TGTGCCAGCTCACCTCGGACGGACTTGAGGAATACGCAGTATTTT
CASSPRTDLRNTQYF
>once|TRBV19|TRBD2|TRBJ2-5
TGTGCCAGTAGTTCCCGTTCCTTAGCGGGAGGGCAAGAGACCCAGTACTTC
CASSSRSLAGGQETQYF
>once|TRBV6-1|TRBD2|TRBJ2-2
TGTGCCAGCAGTGATCTAGCGGGATTCGGGGAGCTGTTTTTT
CASSDLAGFGELFF
>NA|TRBV4-3|NA|TRBJ2-2
TGCGCCAGCAGCCAACTCTTAACCGGGGAGCTGTTTTTT
CASSQLLTGELFF
>NA|TRBV7-9|NA|TRBJ2-3
TGTTCCAGCAGCTTAGGAGGGGGTACGCAGTATTTT
CSSSLGGGTQYF
>NA|TRBV6-5|TRBD1|TRBJ1-2
TGTGCCAGCAGTTTTATGACAGGGGGCGACTATGGCTACACCTTC
CASSFMTGGDYGYTF
>NA|TRBV5-8|NA|TRBJ1-2
TGTGCCAGCAGCGCTAACAGGGAGCTCCACGGCTACACCTTC
CASSANRELHGYTF
>few|TRBV10-1|TRBD1|TRBJ1-1
TGCGCCAGCAGTGACGACAGGGGGCGAAACACTGAAGCTTTCTTT
CASSDDRGRNTEAFF
>NA|TRBV7-6|TRBD1|TRBJ2-7
TGTGCCAGCAGCTTAGCGGAGACAGGGGGGTACGAGCAGTACTTC
CASSLAETGGYEQYF
>NA|TRBV19|NA|TRBJ1-3
TGTGCCAGTAGTATTAGGTCTTCGACTGGAAACGCCATATATTTT
CASSIRSSTGNAIYF
>NA|TRBV30|NA|TRBJ1-6
TGTGCCTGGAGTGTAATTGCAGGACGGGGTGATTCACCCCTCCACTTT
CAWSVIAGRGDSPLHF
>NA|TRBV30|TRBD1|TRBJ2-1
TGTGCCTGGAGTCAGGGACAGGGGGAGTTCTTC
CAWSQGQGEFF